This TCR beta chain was sequenced during a study of blood T cell repertoires in COVID-19 (dated by TCRdb to the early 2020s). Context from the whole study: Collaborator samples came from the United States, Italy and Spain and covered acute and convalescent phases of COVID-19. A de-identified subject ID, COVID-19 status, age in years and sex were almost always included in the sample metadata. The material from the prospective study consisted of cDNA or gDNA derived from T cells, B-cell-depleted T cells, or PBMCs. Subjects who had been exposed to COVID-19, were actively infected with it, or had recovered from it provided the deeply sampled blood TCRbeta repertoires that made up the dataset. Where HLA class I and class II types were available, the types were taken from metadata supplied by the sample provider, not from assay-based typing. The repertoires were released in a freely available public database meant as a resource for research on the immune response to SARS-CoV-2. Samples were obtained from the ongoing ImmuneRACE study (first 160 participants) and from 1,254 subjects provided by 6 global collaborators.

Overall study results and their limits: The amount of clinical and demographic metadata varied by source and participant and was provided uncurated.

One collaborating source in Seattle enrolled patients while the patients were actively infected and followed the patients over time throughout the course of disease. Collaborating institutions collected whole blood in K2EDTA tubes following their own protocols. For TCRbeta analysis, collaborators shipped samples in one of three forms: frozen whole blood, isolated PBMCs, or DNA extracted from either of those sample types. TCRbeta CDR3 regions were amplified from genomic DNA using the immunoSEQ Assay, a bias-controlled multiplex PCR. On the study's bioinformatics: Nucleated cell counts per sample were estimated from amplification of reference gene primers within the assay. To quantify the absolute abundance of each unique TCRbeta CDR3 rearrangement, sequence reads were collapsed and filtered. For each sample, productive Simpson clonality was calculated as the square root of Simpson's diversity index over productive rearrangements. TCRdb limited this immuneACCESS table to in-frame rearrangements with V and J called. A share of clones is missing; checked studies link under half to unresolved V genes, and the rest is unexplained. That table furnishes V, J and clone size, whereas the DNA furnished D and trimming. The sample table contains 250,000 to 350,000 clones; only one count was recorded for roughly 92% of them. The top ten constitute over 2% of the sample.

Concerning this clone: The target of this receptor is not known. Per-base quality was not reported, and no clone a single base away is much larger than it.

This TCR was sampled from a woman in her twenties or thirties with COVID-19, enrolled during active disease. Material for sequencing was peripheral blood.

The nucleotides read TGTGCCAGCAGCCAAGTCGGGACAGGGGGCGATGAGCAGTTCTTC. Translated, this is CASSQVGTGGDEQFF. This sequence uses TRBV3-1 (or the pseudogene TRBV3-2) and TRBJ2-1; a stretch of 12 junction bases matches TRBD1. V ends up 1 base short and J 8 bases short, with an unmatched junction base count of 3. CDR1 LGHDT and CDR2 YNNKEL are derived from the germline V gene (reference sequence). Measured from the cysteine to the phenylalanine, the CDR3 is 15 residues long. Just the 45-base CDR3 DNA is kept, in frame starting at base 1.